Presented here are 6 T cell receptor beta chains from one specimen sequenced in a study of identical twins. TCRdb used MiXCR to reprocess the 5' RACE reads, holding one entry per CDR3 protein. Found here are 690,000 or so distinct CDR3 sequences, less than 10% of them singletons; the top ten hold roughly 0.9%. The sample was also reused in another study, on yellow fever vaccine responses in identical twins.

The specimen sequenced was PBMCs. These receptors all come from a woman younger than 35 in good health.

Ten or more counts support this clonotype. The J gene is TRBJ2-1, the V gene TRBV5-6, with D possibly TRBD2 on 6 matching bases. Germline loops: CDR1 SGHDT, CDR2 YYEEEE. This CDR3 region has 16 residues. Trimming shortened V by 2 bases and J by 3 bases, and 15 bases separated the two germline ends. The CDR3: CASSLVGGKRYNEQFF. CDR3 sequence (DNA): TGTGCCAGCAGCTTAGTTGGAGGGAAGCGCTACAATGAGCAGTTCTTC.

A remark on this clonotype: A much larger clone is a single base away; this may be a read error. V is TRBV5-1 and J is TRBJ2-1, with TRBD2 as a possible D gene (5 bases). CDR1 and CDR2 from the germline V gene are SGHRS and YFSETQ. CDR3 size: 15 residues. Here the CDR3 reads CAISLAPRANNEQFF. The CDR3 DNA follows: TGCGCCATCAGCTTGGCCCCGAGGGCTAACAATGAGCAGTTCTTC.

In this sample, this clonotype turned up many times. J is TRBJ2-7 and V is TRBV29-1; tentatively, D is TRBD2 (6 bases). This CDR3 spans 13 amino acids. Trimming took off 4 bases at V and 2 bases at J, with 12 bases between the two ends. Germline V gene data show CDR1 as SQVTM and CDR2 as ANQGSEA. The CDR3 DNA reads as TGCAGCGTTGTTGTAGCGGTTACCTACGAGCAGTACTTC. This encodes CSVVVAVTYEQYF.

The table lists this clonotype with a few counts. The chain uses TRBV5-1 and TRBJ2-5; 12 bases match TRBD1. The CDR3 is made up of 15 amino acids. CDR1 is SGHRS, CDR2 YFSETQ, per germline. Trimming cost V 3 bases and J 5 bases; bases outside gene matches: 5. This CDR3 is CASSWDRGRRETQYF. The DNA for the CDR3 is TGCGCCAGCAGCTGGGACAGGGGGCGCAGGGAGACCCAGTACTTC.

This clonotype was counted many times. The rearrangement joins TRBV12-3 or TRBV12-4 to TRBJ2-2; perhaps TRBD1 as D (6 bases). This CDR3 has 15 residues. Trimming stripped 4 bases from V and 5 bases from J, with 14 bases between. CDR3 residues: CASSYRVVLTGELFF. The CDR3 DNA is TGTGCCAGCAGTTACAGGGTTGTTTTGACCGGGGAGCTGTTTTTT.

This clonotype was observed a few times. The chain combines TRBV6-5 with TRBJ2-7; TRBD2 agrees at 9 bases. V lost 4 bases and J lost 2; bases outside the gene matches: 6. Looked up from germline, CDR1 is MNHEY and CDR2 is SVGAGI. The CDR3 consists of 15 residues. This chain's CDR3 is CASSFLAGQTYEQYF. Here the CDR3 DNA reads TGTGCCAGCAGTTTCCTAGCGGGGCAAACCTACGAGCAGTACTTC.